The rows below give T cell receptor beta chains drawn from one sample of a study of cytomegalovirus exposure and HLA in healthy donors. Repertoires were generated with immunoSEQ multiplex PCR, while TCRdb's copy carries only in-frame clones and drops some. The table includes 100,000 or so clones, 60% to 70% detected once. The sequenced sample consisted of PBMCs. Every receptor here comes from a woman aged 25 to 45 in good health and CMV-seronegative. The CDR3 runs from the conserved cysteine through the conserved F or W. The D gene is left open where the match is weak.

V gene,D gene,J gene,CDR3 protein
TRBV5-1,-,TRBJ2-1,CASSLGAGSSYNEQFF
TRBV5-6,TRBD1,TRBJ2-3,CASSPGLLLQGADTQYF
TRBV29-1,-,TRBJ1-1,CSGRRGRDTEAFF
TRBV5-1,TRBD2,TRBJ2-1,CASQLTGLDEQFF
TRBV2,-,TRBJ1-5,CASSGNRRNNQPQHF
TRBV11-2,TRBD2,TRBJ2-1,CASSLVAGPHNEQFF
TRBV19,-,TRBJ1-1,CASSIGGGAGNTEAFF
TRBV6-1,TRBD1,TRBJ1-5,CASTRDRANQPQHF
TRBV28,TRBD1,TRBJ1-5,CASNEGGKFQPQHF
TRBV7-9,-,TRBJ2-7,CASSPPGQRSHEQYF
TRBV7-3,TRBD1,TRBJ1-1,CASSTQGASTEAFF
TRBV30,TRBD2,TRBJ2-1,CAWRTGVAGGSYNEQFF
TRBV7-9,-,TRBJ1-3,CASMGAGEIGNTIYF
TRBV29-1,-,TRBJ2-3,CSVERSAGDTQYF
TRBV10-3,-,TRBJ2-7,CAISEGKTAEQYF
TRBV6-5,-,TRBJ2-1,CASSPFPGSNNEQFF
TRBV28,-,TRBJ1-2,CASSLVRADYGYTF
TRBV6-4,-,TRBJ2-5,CASSALLEHSETQYF
TRBV30,-,TRBJ1-1,CAWNDRGEAFF
TRBV6-5,-,TRBJ2-4,CASTQGNIQYF
TRBV13,TRBD2,TRBJ2-1,CASSLLAGLAVYNEQFF
TRBV9,TRBD1,TRBJ2-5,CASSPSGTAVETQYF
TRBV28,TRBD2,TRBJ2-2,CASSLRGSSGRNTGELFF
TRBV30,-,TRBJ1-2,CAWSLGRIYGYTF
TRBV4-3,TRBD1,TRBJ1-3,CASRSTGGLTGNTIYF
TRBV29-1,TRBD1,TRBJ1-1,CSVVTGTEAFF
TRBV5-1,TRBD1,TRBJ2-7,CASSLRQGVVNEQYF
TRBV18,-,TRBJ1-2,CASSPSEEEGYTF
TRBV10-2,-,TRBJ1-1,CASSGGQNTEAFF
TRBV7-2,TRBD2,TRBJ2-7,CASSMLAGGLYEQYF
TRBV18,TRBD2,TRBJ2-7,CASSPPALAGGVEQYF
TRBV9,TRBD2,TRBJ2-5,CASSAGTSGTQETQYF
TRBV18,-,TRBJ1-1,CASSPNNVYTEAFF
TRBV27,TRBD1,TRBJ1-5,CASSFSRGLGNQPQHF
TRBV29-1,-,TRBJ2-5,CSVGSGPPEQYF
TRBV4-1,TRBD1,TRBJ1-5,CASSQESGRGNQPQHF
TRBV4-1,TRBD2,TRBJ2-1,CASSPPSGRAYNEQFF
TRBV2,TRBD2,TRBJ2-1,CANPGSTSGRTGAYNEQFF